The present entry profiles one T cell receptor beta chain with its context. Its cognate antigen has yet to be identified. No qualities accompany the bases; no much larger clone lies one base away. The sample is drawn from a study of cytomegalovirus exposure and HLA in healthy donors (dated by TCRdb to the late 2010s). About the study as a whole: In an earlier analysis of 450 to 750 of the donors, around 290 Gb of sequence data and some 100 million unique TCR beta sequences from 150 million to 200 million T cells were reported. To study patterns of TCR occurrence, a later analysis re-analyzed previously published TCR beta repertoires from more than 550 donors and added high-resolution HLA genotyping. An earlier analysis of several hundred of the donors applied high-throughput TCR beta sequencing to assess whether each TCR beta V gene segment acted as functional or pseudogenic. All discovery cohort repertoires had been generated on a single sequencing platform. Across around 400 genotyped donors of the cohort, an average of roughly 200,000 unique TCR beta nucleotide sequences per donor were sequenced, and around 20% of those sequences were non-productive. In addition to the first cohort of approximately 650 subjects, a separate validation cohort of 130 or so different subjects was used. Typing coverage differed by locus: A, B, C, DRB1 and DQB1 were typed in roughly 620-630 donors, DQA1 in about 550, DPA1 in roughly 590, and DPB1 in around 440. The study was designed to test whether signatures of past pathogen exposure could be identified by cataloging public T cell receptors. About 5 DR-DQ haplotypes were handled as single units for association and clustering, since linkage in the cohort was strong. Donor age, sex, ethnicity and CMV serostatus were collected together with the repertoire data. The T cell repertoires of 550 to 850 subjects were profiled by immunosequencing and related to cytomegalovirus serostatus. Of the 300 to 450 genotyped donors, 65% to 90% were placed in the genetic ancestry cluster associated with self-reported Caucasian donors. Around 330 gigabases of sequencing data and around 90 million unique TCR sequences made up an early release that covered 640 HLA-typed donors. In the later analysis, no new phenotypic data were used to find candidate immune exposures; instead, reliance was placed on TCR beta sequences and their occurrence across donors. A later genetic analysis used genome-wide SNP genotypes for about 65% of the 666 donors, treating that subset as a discovery cohort. The study combined high-throughput TCR immunosequencing, statistical association of individual TCRs with disease status, and machine learning to predict cytomegalovirus infection status. Both class I and class II loci were covered by HLA typing, at four-digit resolution. General conclusions and limits of the study: The study gave a list of about 160 TCR beta chains associated with cytomegalovirus. In a later analysis, several top co-occurrence clusters were reported to appear linked to parvovirus B19, influenza, CMV and Epstein-Barr virus. A later analysis found that most CMV-associated TCR beta chains appeared HLA-restricted, with HLA associations seemingly driven largely by CMV exposure. Linkage disequilibrium might explain the correlated functional status among segregating V segments, but an unknown experimental factor could not be excluded. In vitro tests confirmed that three of the cytomegalovirus-associated TCR beta chains recognize cytomegalovirus antigens. In a later analysis, HLA-associated TCR beta chains were found to be more clonally expanded and to have lower generation probabilities than equally common non-associated chains. Some IMGT-functional V segments, including TRBV6-2 and TRBV6-3, could not be distinguished by the 87-base-pair reads and were therefore excluded. Broadly in line with IMGT annotations, most TCR beta V segments showed up in productive rearrangements about 90% or about 30% of the time in an earlier analysis of approximately 640 of the donors. Because HLA typing was unavailable for some donors at each locus, only the typed subset was used in association tests. In a later genetic analysis, fewer N-insertions in productive TCRs were reported among donors in an Asian-associated ancestry cluster than the roughly 640-donor mean. The earlier analysis of 587 of the donors excluded over 15 rarely observed V segments, including chromosome 9 orphons, because counts were too low. The authors suggested that the approach could potentially be extended to other disease states and immunological phenotypes. When HLA alleles, especially DR and DQ, strongly co-occurred, TCR associations were difficult to assign to individual alleles. In a later analysis, some 17,000 TCR beta sequences were associated with specific HLA alleles at a false discovery rate of 0.05. Immune exposure information for the cohort was limited to CMV serostatus. A later analysis found that TCR association rates varied across HLA loci, with DRB1 alleles showing the most associated TCRs and HLA-C alleles the fewest. V-gene and J-gene trimming of TCR beta chains was associated with a missense DCLRE1C variant in a later genetic analysis, and the association was replicated in an independent cohort. The classifier was reported to diagnose cytomegalovirus status with high specificity and sensitivity in both the original and validation cohorts. In this cohort, only TCR beta chains were sequenced, and detectable features were limited by the absence of alpha or paired-chain data. The presence/absence analyses assumed that sequencing depth was roughly uniform across donors, and that assumption may not be true. A cluster of highly shared sequence variants was judged likely to be a technical artifact of the sequencing pipeline. A further reported finding was that TCR beta sequences accurately predicted the HLA-A and HLA-B alleles for most subjects in the first cohort. While some public TCRs were present in many individuals, most TCR sequences turned up only very rarely across donors.

The cohort consisted of 600 to 750 healthy bone marrow donors. At the time of sampling, every cohort member was nominally healthy, though immune exposures that went unrecorded were likely present. The donor was CMV seropositive and was included in the group of 289 seropositive cohort members. A peripheral blood sample was collected from each donor, and TCR beta sequencing was performed on peripheral blood mononuclear cells. Genomic DNA extraction from the blood cell samples was performed with the Qiagen DNeasy Blood Extraction Kit. The method was the immunoSEQ multiplex PCR assay. For the multiplex PCR, a mixture combining 60 forward primers for TCR Vbeta segments and 13 reverse primers for TCR Jbeta segments was used. The CDR3 region of rearranged TCR beta genes was amplified from genomic DNA with a multiplex PCR assay. Amplified TCR beta libraries were sequenced as 87-base-pair reads on the Illumina HiSeq System. In the original analysis: A later analysis counted about 76 million unique TCR beta chains across the 550 to 700 repertoires, and roughly 10 million of these chains were shared by at least two donors. A nearest-neighbor algorithm error-corrected the raw reads and collapsed the reads into unique sequences, merging closely related sequences to remove PCR and sequencing errors. CDR3 sequences were aligned to IMGT reference sequences to assign V, D and J gene segments. For a sequence to be retained, at least a six-nucleotide match to both a V gene segment and a J gene segment was required. Rearrangements were classified as productive when the CDR3 lacked stop codons and remained in frame with V and J, and all other rearrangements were classified as non-productive. Following IMGT convention, CDR3 was defined as the stretch from the second conserved V-encoded cysteine to the conserved J-encoded phenylalanine. Sequences without an unambiguous match to a single V gene segment were excluded from the earlier analysis of a few hundred of the donors. In an earlier analysis of approximately 560 of the donors, a V segment was called functional when productive rearrangements were above 56.7%, and segregating when the standard deviation between donors exceeded 5%. A statistical classification framework was built for diagnosing cytomegalovirus status from the catalog of TCR beta chain sequences. A later analysis assigned V and J genes by comparing TCR nucleotide sequences with IMGT/GENE-DB human TR gene sequences. The TCRdist pipeline was used in a later analysis to assign CDR3 sequences and most-parsimonious VDJ recombination scenarios. In a later analysis, each TCR beta chain was defined by its CDR3 amino acid sequence together with its V-gene family, and reads without a unique V-gene family were excluded. In a later analysis, fewer than 650 highly shared, low-generation-probability nucleotide sequences were removed to address suspected cross-contamination and a sequencing artifact. A later analysis calculated a clonal expansion index for each public chain from normalized within-repertoire ranks of inferred template counts. In a later analysis, generation probabilities were computed using a VDJ recombination model fitted to out-of-frame rearrangements, and the results were checked against IGoR. Hypergeometric tests were used in a later analysis to score TCR-TCR, TCR-HLA and TCR-CMV co-occurrence, with a repertoire-size bias correction applied to the TCR pairs. A later analysis estimated false discovery rates by permuting HLA or CMV assignments 20 times. In a later analysis, co-occurring TCRs were grouped using DBSCAN, and TCRdist sequence similarity was added for clustering within HLA-allele-positive subsets. For co-occurrence clustering, repertoires with fewer than 30,000 or more than 120,000 public chains were excluded, along with roughly 5 repertoires with anomalous nucleotide sharing. TCRdb retrieved this table from immuneACCESS and kept in-frame rearrangements only. Not all clones are present; in checked studies, unresolved V genes account for under half, and no reason is known for the remainder. That table is the source of V, J and clone size, and D and trimming were worked out from the DNA. In all, the sample holds more than 90,000 clones, and less than 80% of those were seen once. The ten largest clonotypes hold 5.9% of the sample.

The germline V gene (reference sequence) specifies SGHNT as CDR1 and YYREEE as CDR2. A distance of 13 bases separates the germline ends of V and J, which lose 4 bases and 2 bases respectively. The CDR3 runs 14 residues from the cysteine to the phenylalanine. Only the CDR3 region is kept as DNA, spanning 42 bases read in frame from base 1. The sequence links TRBV5-4 to TRBJ2-7; the D segment could be TRBD2, given 6 matching bases. The specimen was PBMCs. This sequence was found in a boy between 10 and 17 years old in good health and CMV-seropositive. The CDR3 sequence is CASSRDSGAYEQYF. Here is the DNA: TGTGCCAGCAGCCGTGATAGCGGAGCCTACGAGCAGTACTTC.